This TCR beta chain was identified during a study of Ad26.COV2.S vaccination and SARS-CoV-2 variants. Study information: Donor participated within the Ad26.COV2.S arm of the COV1001 trial. General study points: In TCR breadth and depth analyses, total T cell responses may have been underestimated. Reported findings describe substantial breadth in spike-specific CD8+ and CD4+ T cell responses following vaccination.

CDR1 and CDR2 from the germline V gene are MNHEY and SVGEGT. This CDR3 spans 15 amino acids. The V gene end was trimmed by 6 bases and the J gene end by 6 bases; junction bases not matched to a gene: 10. About this clone: Antigen specificity is unknown.

As to treatment: some 19 received Ad26.COV2.S at low or high dose, single or two shots; about 5 received placebo; per-sample allocation not given. Specimen acquisition occurred on day 63 following the initial vaccine or placebo injection. An Ad26 vector that expressed Wuhan-strain SARS-CoV-2 spike constituted the vaccine. Some clones are missing from TCRdb's copy, which holds only in-frame ones; the method was immunoSEQ multiplex PCR. The sample lists 350,000 to 450,000 clones, 83% occurring once. This clonotype originated in a person aged 18-60 years who received the Ad26.COV2.S COVID-19 vaccine or a placebo. This specimen was peripheral blood, taken in a trial of Ad26.COV2.S vaccine versus placebo. This chain connects TRBV6-2 or TRBV6-3 to TRBJ2-1, with 8 bases that match TRBD2. The CDR3 coding sequence is TGTGCCAGCAGCCCCTCACGGGGGGGGTTCAATGAGCAGTTCTTC. As protein: CASSPSRGGFNEQFF.